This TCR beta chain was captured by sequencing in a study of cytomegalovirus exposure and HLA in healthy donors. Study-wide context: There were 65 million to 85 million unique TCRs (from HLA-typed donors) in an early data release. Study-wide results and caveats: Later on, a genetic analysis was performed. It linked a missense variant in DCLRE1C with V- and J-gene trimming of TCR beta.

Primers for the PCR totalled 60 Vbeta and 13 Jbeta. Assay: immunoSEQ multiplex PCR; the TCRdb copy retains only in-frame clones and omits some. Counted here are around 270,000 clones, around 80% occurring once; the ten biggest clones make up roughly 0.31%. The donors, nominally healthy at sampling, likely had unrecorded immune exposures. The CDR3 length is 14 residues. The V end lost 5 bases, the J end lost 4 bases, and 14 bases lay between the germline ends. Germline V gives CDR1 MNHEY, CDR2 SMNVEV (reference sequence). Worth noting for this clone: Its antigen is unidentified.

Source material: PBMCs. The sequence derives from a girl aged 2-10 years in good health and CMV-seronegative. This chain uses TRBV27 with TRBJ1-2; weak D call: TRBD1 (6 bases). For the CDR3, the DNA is TGTGCCAGCAGTGATAATCAGGGGATCTATGGCTACACCTTC. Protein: CASSDNQGIYGYTF.